This entry describes one TCR beta chain. Its antigen is not identified. Researchers built TCR beta libraries using quantitative 5'-RACE with molecular barcodes. MiXCR, applied by TCRdb to the 5' RACE reads, yields one record per CDR3 protein. The top ten clones hold under 0.6% of a sample with some 840,000 distinct CDR3 sequences, about 11% of them seen once. These data belong to a study of CD8 T cells in ankylosing spondylitis. Whole-study findings and limits: Matched ankylosing spondylitis synovial fluid reportedly contained a significantly enriched population of disease-linked clones. There was a TCR beta motif, made of several highly homologous variants, that appeared characteristic of ankylosing spondylitis blood. A CD8+ phenotype characterized the disease-linked clones, which were relatively rare in peripheral blood.

Per germline, CDR1 LNHDA and CDR2 SQIVND (reference sequence). CDR3 length equals 12 residues. V lost 4 bases to trimming and J lost 5 bases, with 5 bases between them. V and J are TRBV19 and TRBJ1-4, with D unclear. Sequencing was performed on blood, either unsorted or a sorted T cell fraction (not recorded which). The sequence was obtained from a male donor with ankylosing spondylitis. The CDR3 reads CASSTRNEKLFF. The CDR3 bases are TGTGCCAGTAGTACCCGGAATGAAAAACTGTTTTTT.